This T cell receptor (beta chain) came from a study of cytotoxic CD8 clonotypes in ibrutinib-treated CLL. Study-wide context: An average of around 260,000 productive templates and 94,082 productive rearrangements was obtained per sample.

The study's findings and limits: Increased clonality at ibrutinib response gave way to a return toward baseline at progression. Public clonotypes, rarely seen, contracted or held steady on treatment.

Libraries were prepared by immunoSEQ multiplex PCR; TCRdb keeps only in-frame clonotypes and omits some of them. Found here are tens of thousands of clones, roughly 86% of them singletons; the top ten hold roughly 5.4%. This clone was detected once. No antigen is known for it. The input for sequencing was PBMCs, taken before ibrutinib treatment. This sequence originates from a human donor with chronic lymphocytic leukemia.

The CDR3 loop is CASTVELAGVSGQYF. CDR3 coding DNA: TGTGCCAGCACCGTGGAACTAGCGGGGGTGAGCGGGCAGTACTTC. V is TRBV2 and J is TRBJ2-7; TRBD2 matches at 11 bases. The V segment lost 7 bases and the J segment 9 bases; nucleotides outside the gene matches: 14. This CDR3 has 15 residues. The germline gives CDR1 SNHLY, CDR2 FYNNEI. Full variable domain (remainder filled in from reference TRBV2 and TRBJ2-7): EPEVTQTPSHQVTQMGQEVILRCVPISNHLYFYWYRQILGQKVEFLVSFYNNEISEKSEIFDDQFSVERPDGSNFTLKIRSTKLEDSAMYFCASTVELAGVSGQYFGPGTRLTVT.